This T cell receptor beta chain was recorded in a study of cytotoxic CD8 clonotypes in ibrutinib-treated CLL. Study overall: Included were 11 to 12 relapsed/refractory and 15 treatment-naive patients, of whom 17 were IGHV unmutated. Responses: around 24 partial, 2 complete; after median around 70 months, around 15 stayed remitted, around twelve progressed.

Sequencing was performed with immunoSEQ multiplex PCR; in TCRdb, only in-frame clones are kept and a portion is missing. The repertoire holds under 200,000 clones, under 90% seen once, with 3.5% to 5.5% in the top ten. Study results and caveats: Lymph node repertoires were not studied, and sampling times were unmatched.

Looked up from germline, CDR1 is MGHRA and CDR2 is YSYEKL. Trimming left V 2 bases short and J 4 bases short, with 3 bases between. CDR3 length equals 12 residues. Worth noting for this clone: Its target is unknown.

The V call is TRBV4-1, the J call TRBJ2-1; D gene unclear. The origin of this receptor is a human donor with chronic lymphocytic leukemia. This material consisted of PBMCs, taken after 24 months of ibrutinib treatment. In nucleotides, the CDR3 is TGCGCCAGCAGCCAAAATTACAATGAGCAGTTCTTC. The encoded protein is CASSQNYNEQFF.